This T cell receptor beta chain was identified during a study of cytomegalovirus exposure and HLA in healthy donors. Whole-study findings and limits: The listing of about 150 TCR beta chains classed them as cytomegalovirus-associated.

With 60 Vbeta and 13 Jbeta primers, the PCR was carried out. Produced via immunoSEQ multiplex PCR; TCRdb's table is partial and in-frame only. The table has 95,000 to 150,000 clones, around 67% seen once. Concerning this clone: Its antigen is as yet unknown.

Per the germline V gene, CDR1 is LGHNA and CDR2 is YSLEER. Trimming removed 4 bases from V and 14 bases from J, with 15 bases in between. This CDR3 is built from 13 residues. The receptor's source is a woman aged 40 to 50 in good health and CMV-seronegative. Sequencing was performed on PBMCs. The chain uses TRBV4-3 and TRBJ1-6; D not resolved. CDR3 amino acids: CASSPIRGRALHF. The CDR3 DNA follows: TGCGCCAGCAGCCCCATCCGGGGTAGGGCCCTCCACTTT.